This TCR beta chain was recovered during a study of blood T cell repertoires in COVID-19. Sequencing used immunoSEQ multiplex PCR; TCRdb keeps in-frame clones, though not all of them. The sample has some 12,000 clones; over 90% are singletons. CDR1 and CDR2 from the germline V gene are LNHDA and SQIVND (reference sequence). The CDR3 runs 15 residues. The ends were cut back, 5 bases at V and 1 base at J, with 11 bases in the middle. The source of this sequence is a woman in her 70s with active COVID-19. The specimen was peripheral blood. V is TRBV19 and J is TRBJ2-2, with D possibly being TRBD2 (6 bases). Written as DNA, the CDR3 is TGTGCCAGTAGTGCACTAGCAATGAACACCGGGGAGCTGTTTTTT. It specifies CASSALAMNTGELFF.